The sequence of this TCR beta chain was determined in a study of T-cell memory formation after mild COVID-19. On the study more broadly: Each donor largely had its own TCR clusters.

The TCR alpha and TCR beta cDNA libraries, bearing sample barcodes and UMIs, were generated by 5'RACE using constant-segment primers. TCRdb recomputed calls from the 5' RACE reads with MiXCR, one row per CDR3 protein. The table has roughly 300,000 distinct CDR3 sequences, roughly an eighth seen once. This clonotype showed up just a few times. Antigen specificity is unknown. Study outcomes and limitations: The pre-infection memory compartment contained some responding clones, suggesting cross-reactive memory joined. Contracting CD8+ clones were enriched in EMRA, CD4+ mainly in CM and EM.

The germline V and J ends were trimmed by 3 bases and 2 bases, with 8 bases remaining between them. This CDR3 is 14 amino acids long. Germline loops: CDR1 GTSNPN, CDR2 SVGIG (reference sequence). V is TRBV30 and J is TRBJ2-6; D could derive from TRBD1 or TRBD2 (5 bases each). Sequenced sample: PBMCs or a T cell subset sorted from them (not recorded which). The receptor was isolated from a man between 18 and 35 years old who had mild COVID-19 (a few samples of this study predate the infection). Cell type and time point are not known. In nucleotides, the CDR3 is TGTGCCTGGAGCGAGGGGCCTGGGGCCAACGTCCTGACTTTC. It yields the protein CAWSEGPGANVLTF.